The next 20 T cell receptor beta chains were all read from a single sample in a study of T cells after yellow fever vaccination. Using its own MiXCR run on the 5' RACE reads, TCRdb lists one record per CDR3 protein. The table records nearly 550,000 distinct CDR3 sequences, under 25% of them present only once. This material consisted of PBMCs, taken 15 days after the yellow fever booster vaccination. The receptors were sampled from a man between 25 and 39 years old who received the YFV17D yellow fever vaccine.

This chain joins TRBV20-1 and TRBJ2-2; 7 nucleotides line up with TRBD1. CDR3 length: 15 amino acids. The V segment lost 6 bases and the J segment 2 bases; nucleotides outside the gene matches: 9. Germline V gene lookup returns CDR1 DFQATT and CDR2 SNEGSKA (reference sequence). The CDR3 is CSAETGYSNTGELFF. DNA of the CDR3: TGCAGTGCAGAGACAGGGTATAGTAACACCGGGGAGCTGTTTTTT.

V and J are TRBV29-1 and TRBJ2-7; 8 bases line up with TRBD1. Trimming removed 7 bases from V and 6 bases from J; junction bases left unmatched: 11. The CDR3 length is 13 residues. The germline CDR1 and CDR2 sequences are SQVTM and ANQGSEA. The DNA of the CDR3 is TGCAGCGCTCTGACAGGGGCATCTAGCGAGCAGTACTTC. This encodes CSALTGASSEQYF.

This sequence joins TRBV20-1 and TRBJ1-1, with unresolved D. Germline V lookup: CDR1 DFQATT, CDR2 SNEGSKA (reference sequence). The CDR3 has 13 amino acids. V lost 3 bases, J lost 11 bases, and 19 bases lay in between. The CDR3 nucleotides read TGCAGTGCTAGGAATCCTCTGGCGGAAGAGGCTTTCTTT. Residues: CSARNPLAEEAFF.

As regards this clonotype: At one of its ends the junction is not consistent with the germline gene, which may arise from a read error. The rearrangement uses TRBV7-2 and TRBJ2-1, with TRBD2 matching 7 bases. CDR1 SGHTA and CDR2 FQGNSA come from the germline V gene. The CDR3 extends over 12 amino acids. CDR3 coding DNA: TGTGCCAGCAGCTTAGCGAGGACTAGTAAGTCCTTC. Translated: CASSLARTSKSF.

The V gene is TRBV7-2, the J gene TRBJ2-7; D might be TRBD1 (6 bases). Germline lookup yields CDR1 SGHTA and CDR2 FQGNSA. This CDR3 has 14 amino acids. Trimming removed 5 bases from V and 5 bases from J, with 16 bases in between. The DNA of the CDR3 is TGTGCCAGCAGCCCGTGGCAGGGGCTAAACGAGCAGTACTTC. Amino acids: CASSPWQGLNEQYF.

This clonotype was counted a few times. V usage is TRBV20-1 and J usage is TRBJ2-7, with D unresolved. CDR3 length equals 13 residues. Deletions cut 0 bases from V and 0 bases from J, with 6 bases between. Germline lookup yields CDR1 DFQATT and CDR2 SNEGSKA (reference sequence). This CDR3 is CSARDGDSYEQYF. Written as DNA, the CDR3 is TGCAGTGCTAGAGATGGGGACTCCTACGAGCAGTACTTC.

This clonotype was counted only a few times. The CDR3 region has the DNA TGCAGCGTTGAAGCGGACTCAGGGGTCACGCAGTATTTT. Translating gives CSVEADSGVTQYF. The rearrangement joins TRBV29-1 to TRBJ2-3, with a weak D call TRBD1 (6 bases). Per the germline V gene, CDR1 is SQVTM and CDR2 is ANQGSEA. V lost 1 base and J 9 bases, leaving 14 bases between the germline ends. The CDR3 loop spans 13 amino acids.

V usage is TRBV7-6 and J usage is TRBJ2-7; 13 nucleotides match TRBD2. Germline loops: CDR1 SGHVS, CDR2 FNYEAQ. The J segment lost 4 bases and the V segment lost 0 bases, leaving 6 bases of the junction unmatched. This CDR3 contains 17 residues. CDR3 bases: TGTGCCAGCAGCTTAGCCCCCCGGACTAGCGGGAGTTACGAGCAGTACTTC. It encodes CASSLAPRTSGSYEQYF.

In this sample, this clonotype turned up a few times. The chain combines TRBV6-1 with TRBJ2-4, with D perhaps matching TRBD2 (6 bases). V lost 6 bases to trimming and J lost 5 bases, with 17 bases between them. This CDR3 has 15 residues. Germline CDR1 and CDR2: MNHNS and SASEGT. Here the CDR3 DNA reads TGTGCCAGCAGCCACCTCCGGGGAGGCGAAAACATTCAGTACTTC. It yields the protein CASSHLRGGENIQYF.

V and J are TRBV27 and TRBJ1-1; a possible D gene is TRBD1 (5 bases). CDR1 is MNHEY and CDR2 is SMNVEV in the germline V gene (reference sequence). The CDR3 consists of 15 residues. Trimming removed 7 bases from V and 1 base from J, with 16 bases in between. CDR3 residues: CASTDAGTANTEAFF. In DNA, the CDR3 is TGTGCCAGCACCGACGCCGGGACGGCGAACACTGAAGCTTTCTTT.

This clonotype turned up a few times. The chain recombines TRBV6-2 or TRBV6-3 with TRBJ1-1; D is perhaps TRBD1 (5 bases). Germline V lookup: CDR1 MNHEY, CDR2 SVGEGT. Trimming shortened V by 8 bases and J by 11 bases, and 18 bases separated the two germline ends. This CDR3 comprises 12 residues. This chain's CDR3 is CASLTGLFRAFF. The CDR3 nucleotides are TGTGCCAGCCTCACGGGGCTCTTTCGCGCTTTCTTT.

There are a few counts of this clonotype. The chain couples TRBV12-5 to TRBJ2-5; TRBD1 or TRBD2 may be the D gene (5 bases each). Deletions cut 4 bases from V and 3 bases from J, with 18 bases between. CDR1 and CDR2 from the germline V gene are LGHNT and FRNRAP. The CDR3 is 16 amino acids. In nucleotides, the CDR3 is TGTGCTAGTGGTTCCGACCGGGGCTCGTACGAAGAGACCCAGTACTTC. This gives the protein CASGSDRGSYEETQYF.

This clonotype was detected only a few times. CDR3 amino acids: CASSWWKTGANVLTF. The CDR3 DNA reads as TGTGCCAGCAGCTGGTGGAAAACTGGGGCCAACGTCCTGACTTTC. This chain joins TRBV5-6 and TRBJ2-6; no reliable D call. Germline V CDR1 and CDR2: SGHDT, YYEEEE. CDR3 length equals 15 residues. Deletions cut 3 bases from V and 2 bases from J, with 9 bases between.

A note on this clonotype: A read error may be the cause here, since a much bigger clone is one base away. The chain employs TRBV9 and TRBJ2-5; tentative D call: TRBD2 (5 bases). Trimming removed 4 bases from V and 4 bases from J, with 17 bases in between. Germline V gene lookup returns CDR1 SGDLS and CDR2 YYNGEE. The CDR3 length is 15 residues. DNA for the CDR3: TGTGCCAGCAGCCCCCAGAAGTCGGCGGGAGAGACCCAGTACTTC. The encoded protein is CASSPQKSAGETQYF.

The table lists this clonotype with a few counts. The chain recombines TRBV5-6 with TRBJ2-4; the match to TRBD1 covers 8 bases. The CDR3 consists of 14 residues. Losses at the gene ends were 2 bases for V and 6 bases for J; bases not matched to a gene: 4. In germline, CDR1 is SGHDT, CDR2 YYEEEE. Written as DNA, the CDR3 is TGTGCCAGCAGCTTCGGACAGGGAGGAAACATTCAGTACTTC. Translating it yields CASSFGQGGNIQYF.

This clonotype was seen a few times. The chain couples TRBV27 to TRBJ2-1; 7 positions agree with TRBD2. CDR1 and CDR2 (germline): MNHEY, SMNVEV (reference sequence). CDR3 size: 16 residues. Unmatched junction bases numbered 14, after V lost 7 bases and J lost 5 bases. CDR3: CASNSLGAGRDNEQFF. For the CDR3, the DNA is TGTGCCAGCAATTCCCTGGGAGCGGGGAGGGACAATGAGCAGTTCTTC.

This clonotype was detected only a few times. The chain is built from TRBV2 and TRBJ2-7; D gene unclear. The V gene's germline CDR1 is SNHLY and CDR2 FYNNEI. Trimming pared 4 bases from V and 6 bases from J, leaving 7 bases between. The CDR3 runs 11 residues. The CDR3, as DNA: TGTGCCAGCAGTGTGATCTCCGAGCAGTACTTC. This translates into CASSVISEQYF.

The chain joins TRBV6-1 to TRBJ2-7; D might be TRBD1 or TRBD2, each matching 5 bases. This CDR3 spans 15 amino acids. Germline V gene lookup returns CDR1 MNHNS and CDR2 SASEGT. V lost 6 bases, J lost 5 bases, and 20 bases lay in between. In nucleotides, the CDR3 is TGTGCCAGCAGCCCGACGGGGCAGACCGATGACGAGCAGTACTTC. This gives the protein CASSPTGQTDDEQYF.

The chain combines TRBV20-1 with TRBJ2-1; tentatively, D is TRBD1 or TRBD2 (5 bases each). Trimming cost V 2 bases and J 9 bases, with 20 bases left between them. The germline V gene has CDR1 DFQATT and CDR2 SNEGSKA (reference sequence). CDR3 length equals 15 residues. This CDR3 is CSARRGQARAVEQFF. The CDR3 DNA reads as TGCAGTGCTAGAAGGGGCCAGGCGAGAGCGGTTGAGCAGTTCTTC.

In its sample, this clonotype was seen a few times. CDR3 DNA: TGTGCCACCAGTGCCGGGGCGCCTCGCGATGAGCAGTTCTTC. Translated, it gives CATSAGAPRDEQFF. This chain joins TRBV24-1 and TRBJ2-1, with D perhaps assigned TRBD1 or TRBD2 (5 bases each). Between the trimmed V and J ends, which lost 5 bases and 8 bases, there was a span of 15 bases. Germline loops: CDR1 KGHDR, CDR2 SFDVKD. The CDR3 extends over 14 amino acids.